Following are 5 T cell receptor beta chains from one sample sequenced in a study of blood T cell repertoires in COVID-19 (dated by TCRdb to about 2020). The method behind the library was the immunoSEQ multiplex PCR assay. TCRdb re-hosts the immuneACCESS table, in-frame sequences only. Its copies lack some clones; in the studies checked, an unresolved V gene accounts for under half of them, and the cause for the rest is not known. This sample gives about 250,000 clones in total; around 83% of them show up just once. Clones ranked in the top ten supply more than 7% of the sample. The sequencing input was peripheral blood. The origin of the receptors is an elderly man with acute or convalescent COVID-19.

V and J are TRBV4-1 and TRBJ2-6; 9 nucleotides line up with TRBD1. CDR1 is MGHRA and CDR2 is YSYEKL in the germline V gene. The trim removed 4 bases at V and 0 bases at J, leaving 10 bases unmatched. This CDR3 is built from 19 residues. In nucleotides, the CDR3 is TGCGCCAGCAGCCGAAGACGGGACAGGGAAGGCTCTGGGGCCAACGTCCTGACTTTC. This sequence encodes CASSRRRDREGSGANVLTF.

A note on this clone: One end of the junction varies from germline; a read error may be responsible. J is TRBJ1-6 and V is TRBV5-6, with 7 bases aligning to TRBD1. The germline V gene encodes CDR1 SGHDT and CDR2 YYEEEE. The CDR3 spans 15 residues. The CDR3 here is CASSSGTVNNSPLHF. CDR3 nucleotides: TGTGCCAGCAGCTCTGGGACAGTAAATAATTCGCCCCTCCACTTT. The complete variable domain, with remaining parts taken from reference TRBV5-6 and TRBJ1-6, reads DAGVTQSPTHLIKTRGQQVTLRCSPKSGHDTVSWYQQALGQGPQFIFQYYEEEERQRGNFPDRFSGHQFPNYSSELNVNALLLGDSALYLCASSSGTVNNSPLHFGNGTRLTVT.

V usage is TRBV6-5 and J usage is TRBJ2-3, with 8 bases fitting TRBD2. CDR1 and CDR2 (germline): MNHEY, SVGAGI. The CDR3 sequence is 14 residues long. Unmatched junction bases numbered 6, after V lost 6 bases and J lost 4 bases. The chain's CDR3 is CASRRAGVSDTQYF. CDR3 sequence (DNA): TGTGCCAGCAGAAGAGCGGGAGTCTCAGATACGCAGTATTTT.

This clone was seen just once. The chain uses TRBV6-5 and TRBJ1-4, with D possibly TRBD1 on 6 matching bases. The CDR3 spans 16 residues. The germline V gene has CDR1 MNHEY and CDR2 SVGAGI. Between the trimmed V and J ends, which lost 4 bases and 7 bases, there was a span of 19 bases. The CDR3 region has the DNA TGTGCCAGCAGTTTCGGACAGTTCCGCGTCGGTGAAAAACTGTTTTTT. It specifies CASSFGQFRVGEKLFF.

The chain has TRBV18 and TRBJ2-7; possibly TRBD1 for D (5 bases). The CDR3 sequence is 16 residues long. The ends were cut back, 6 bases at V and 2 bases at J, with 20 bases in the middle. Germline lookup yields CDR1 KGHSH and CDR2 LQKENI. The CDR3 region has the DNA TGTGCCAGCTCCCGGACAACAGCAGTCCTTACCTACGAGCAGTACTTC. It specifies CASSRTTAVLTYEQYF.